The present T cell receptor beta chain was sequenced within a study of T cell repertoires in cytomegalovirus infection. At the level of the study: TCR beta signatures that were public indicated CMV infection and matching HLA type.

Overall study results and limits: Carriage of CMV together with the relevant HLA was identifiable through cumulative public TCR beta family frequency. CMV-specific HLA-C-restricted TCR beta clonotypes dominated the ex vivo response.

From the reads, TCRdb called clonotypes with MiXCR, one entry per CDR3 protein. The sample includes about 190,000 distinct CDR3 sequences, roughly 27% of them seen just once. The CDR3 sequence is 14 residues long. Trimming cost V 6 bases and J 5 bases; bases outside gene matches: 6. CDR1 and CDR2 (germline): LGHNT, FRNRAP. As regards this clonotype: Its antigen is undetermined.

The sequence came from a human donor in good health (CMV status not recorded). Some clones in this sample may be carry-over from other donors' samples. The chain has TRBV12-5 and TRBJ2-5; 10 nucleotides match TRBD1. The specimen was PBMCs. CDR3 in amino acids: CASGRDRGKETQYF. Here the CDR3 DNA reads TGTGCTAGTGGCCGGGACAGGGGTAAGGAGACCCAGTACTTC.